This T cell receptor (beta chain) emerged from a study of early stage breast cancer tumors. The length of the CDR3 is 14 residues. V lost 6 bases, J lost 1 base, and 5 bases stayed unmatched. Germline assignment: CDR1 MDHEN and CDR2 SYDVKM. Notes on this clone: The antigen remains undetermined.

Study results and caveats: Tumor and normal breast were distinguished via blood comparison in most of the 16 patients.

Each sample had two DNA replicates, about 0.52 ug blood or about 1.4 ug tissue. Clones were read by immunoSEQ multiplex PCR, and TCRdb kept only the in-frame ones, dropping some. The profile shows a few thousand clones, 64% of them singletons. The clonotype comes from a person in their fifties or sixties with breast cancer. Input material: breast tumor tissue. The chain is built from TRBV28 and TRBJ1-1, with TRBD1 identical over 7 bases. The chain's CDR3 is CASSPSGGNTEAFF. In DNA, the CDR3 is TGTGCCAGCAGCCCGTCAGGGGGGAACACTGAAGCTTTCTTT.